The 20 T cell receptor beta chains below were found in one sample sequenced in a study of blood T cell repertoires in COVID-19 (dated by TCRdb to 2020 to 2022). The library was produced with the immunoSEQ multiplex PCR assay. The clones in this table, taken by TCRdb from immuneACCESS, are in-frame only. Not every clone is retained; where verified, under half of the shortfall comes from an unresolved V gene, and the cause of the rest is unknown. The sample contains hundreds of thousands of clones, 86% of them found a single time. 1.4% of the sample goes to the ten largest clones. The sample consisted of peripheral blood. The receptors shown here come from a woman aged 25 to 39 with active or convalescent COVID-19.

V usage is TRBV29-1 and J usage is TRBJ1-2; maybe TRBD1 (6 bases). The CDR3 has 16 residues. V lost 3 bases and J 1 base, leaving 18 bases between the germline ends. The germline CDR1 and CDR2 sequences are SQVTM and ANQGSEA. The CDR3 is CSVDRSGTRNNYGYTF. CDR3 DNA: TGCAGCGTTGACCGATCCGGGACACGCAATAACTATGGCTACACCTTC.

The V gene is TRBV21-1, the J gene TRBJ1-2; the table's D call, TRBD1, was not checked against the DNA. TRBV21-1 is a pseudogene segment. The CDR3 consists of 13 residues. CDR3 residues: CASSDRSNYGYTF. As DNA, the CDR3 is TGTGCCAGCAGCGACAGGTCTAACTATGGCTACACCTTC.

The genes are TRBV5-1 and TRBJ1-2; 9 nucleotides line up with TRBD1. Germline values: CDR1 SGHRS, CDR2 YFSETQ. The CDR3 is made up of 15 amino acids. J was trimmed by 4 bases and V by 4 bases; bases with no gene match: 8. CDR3 amino acids: CASSPTGGSGYGYTF. The CDR3 bases are TGCGCCAGCAGCCCCACAGGGGGCTCGGGCTATGGCTACACCTTC.

The V and J genes are TRBV9 and TRBJ1-2; 7 bases map to TRBD1. CDR3 length: 13 amino acids. Germline CDR1 reads SGDLS; CDR2 reads YYNGEE. The V segment lost 3 bases and the J segment 7 bases; nucleotides outside the gene matches: 6. The CDR3, as DNA: TGTGCCAGCAGCGAGACCCCAGGGGGTGGCTACACCTTC. Its translation is CASSETPGGGYTF.

The chain carries TRBV14 and TRBJ1-1; D ambiguous. Germline V gene sequence: CDR1 SGHDN, CDR2 FVKESK. The V end lost 1 base, the J end lost 3 bases, and 12 bases lay between the germline ends. The CDR3 runs to 15 residues. DNA for the CDR3: TGTGCCAGCAGCCAAGGATCCGGGTTCGACACTGAAGCTTTCTTT. It translates to CASSQGSGFDTEAFF.

This chain connects TRBV15 to TRBJ2-1; TRBD2 matches 15 bases. From germline, CDR1 is LNHNV and CDR2 YYDKDF (reference sequence). V was pared by 3 bases and J by 15 bases, with 9 bases of the junction left unmatched. This CDR3 region has 15 residues. DNA of the CDR3: TGTGCCACCAGCAGCGGACTAGCGGGGGGGCCCGTGTTGTTCTTC. This encodes CATSSGLAGGPVLFF.

This clone has just one count. The genes are TRBV19 and TRBJ1-5, with a weak D call TRBD1 (6 bases). V was shortened by 8 bases and J by 5 bases, with 13 bases between the two germline ends. From germline, CDR1 is LNHDA and CDR2 SQIVND (reference sequence). CDR3 length: 13 amino acids. The CDR3 coding sequence is TGTGCCAGTGCCGACAGGACTTATCAGCCCCAGCATTTT. Encoded protein: CASADRTYQPQHF.

V gene TRBV5-8 combines with J gene TRBJ2-7; maybe TRBD2 (5 bases). The V end lost 0 bases, the J end lost 2 bases, and 15 bases lay between the germline ends. Looked up from germline, CDR1 is SGHTS and CDR2 is YDEGEE. The length of the CDR3 is 16 residues. DNA of the CDR3: TGTGCCAGCAGCTTGGCTCAGCGATGGGGAGCCTACGAGCAGTACTTC. Encoded protein: CASSLAQRWGAYEQYF.

This clone was counted only a few times. V and J are TRBV2 and TRBJ2-2; 7 bases fit TRBD1. Trimming removed 5 bases from V and 4 bases from J; junction bases left unmatched: 7. Germline V gene lookup returns CDR1 SNHLY and CDR2 FYNNEI. CDR3 length: 15 amino acids. Here the CDR3 reads CASSILTGSTGELFF. CDR3 bases: TGTGCCAGCAGTATACTGACAGGGAGCACCGGGGAGCTGTTTTTT. Using reference TRBV2 and TRBJ2-2 for the parts outside the CDR3, the full variable domain is EPEVTQTPSHQVTQMGQEVILRCVPISNHLYFYWYRQILGQKVEFLVSFYNNEISEKSEIFDDQFSVERPDGSNFTLKIRSTKLEDSAMYFCASSILTGSTGELFFGEGSRLTVL.

Notes on this clone: A read error may produce the germline difference seen at one junction end. The gene calls are TRBV29-1 and TRBJ2-7, with TRBD1 matching over 7 bases. Per germline, CDR1 SQVTM and CDR2 ANQGSEA. The CDR3 length is 13 residues. The CDR3 DNA is TGCAGCGTTGAAGAAGGGGGCCGAGCCCCCAGGAACTTC. Encoded protein: CSVEEGGRAPRNF.

The rearrangement uses TRBV10-1 and TRBJ2-2; D is undetermined. From germline, CDR1 is WNHNN and CDR2 SYGVQD (reference sequence). The CDR3 consists of 12 residues. V was clipped by 4 bases and J by 3 bases, with 3 bases between them. The chain's CDR3 is CASSAHTGELFF. In DNA form, the CDR3 reads TGCGCCAGCAGTGCTCACACCGGGGAGCTGTTTTTT.

This clone was counted between two and nine times. The V call is TRBV3-1 (or the pseudogene TRBV3-2), the J call TRBJ2-2; TRBD1 aligns across 10 bases. Per the germline V gene, CDR1 is LGHDT and CDR2 is YNNKEL (reference sequence). V trimming: 0 bases; J trimming: 7 bases; junction bases outside the gene matches: 8. The CDR3 has 17 residues. CDR3 residues: CASSQDTDRGFYGELFF. The CDR3 DNA follows: TGTGCCAGCAGCCAAGATACGGACAGGGGGTTTTACGGGGAGCTGTTTTTT.

The J gene is TRBJ1-3, the V gene TRBV9, with a tentative D call TRBD1 (5 bases). From germline, CDR1 is SGDLS and CDR2 YYNGEE. Trimming removed 0 bases from V and 2 bases from J, with 9 bases in between. The CDR3 totals 15 residues. The CDR3 region is CASSVDRNPGNTIYF. CDR3 bases: TGTGCCAGCAGCGTAGACAGGAACCCTGGAAACACCATATATTTT.

J is TRBJ2-3 and V is TRBV6-5; TRBD2 might be the D (6 bases). The CDR3 contains 15 residues. CDR1 is MNHEY, CDR2 SVGAGI, per germline. V was trimmed by 5 bases and J by 0 bases, leaving 12 bases between them. In nucleotides, the CDR3 is TGTGCCAGCAGTCCCGGGACTGCTAGCACAGATACGCAGTATTTT. Translation gives CASSPGTASTDTQYF.

The V gene is TRBV5-4, the J gene TRBJ2-7; 11 bases are a match to TRBD2. This CDR3 is built from 18 residues. The J segment lost 2 bases and the V segment lost 3 bases, leaving 13 bases of the junction unmatched. Per germline, CDR1 SGHNT and CDR2 YYREEE (reference sequence). CDR3 sequence (DNA): TGTGCCAGCAGCTCATCGGGACTAGCGGAAACACTTACCTACGAGCAGTACTTC. Its protein product is CASSSSGLAETLTYEQYF. The entire variable domain, with the rest obtained from reference TRBV5-4 and TRBJ2-7, is as follows: ETGVTQSPTHLIKTRGQQVTLRCSSQSGHNTVSWYQQALGQGPQFIFQYYREEENGRGNFPPRFSGLQFPNYSSELNVNALELDDSALYLCASSSSGLAETLTYEQYFGPGTRLTVT.

The CDR3 protein is CASSWTGGAGDTGELFF. The CDR3 DNA sequence: TGTGCCAGCAGTTGGACCGGGGGGGCTGGAGACACCGGGGAGCTGTTTTTT. J is TRBJ2-2 and V is TRBV6-2 or TRBV6-3; 8 positions match TRBD2. The CDR3 is made up of 17 amino acids. V dropped 4 bases and J dropped 3; count of bases not matched to a gene: 10. Germline-derived CDR1 and CDR2 are MNHEY and SVGEGT.

V and J are TRBV27 and TRBJ1-2; D ambiguous. CDR3 length: 13 residues. Germline lookup yields CDR1 MNHEY and CDR2 SMNVEV (reference sequence). V was cut by 3 bases and J by 2 bases, with 7 bases left in between. This CDR3 reads CASSFRENYGYTF. CDR3 nucleotides: TGTGCCAGCAGTTTCCGGGAGAACTATGGCTACACCTTC.

The genes are TRBV6-1 and TRBJ2-1, with D perhaps matching TRBD2 (5 bases). The CDR3 length is 15 residues. Per germline, CDR1 MNHNS and CDR2 SASEGT. The V gene lost 2 bases and the J gene lost 8 bases, with 16 bases spanning the gap. The CDR3: CASSERVASTDEQFF. In DNA, the CDR3 is TGTGCCAGCAGTGAACGGGTCGCTAGCACAGATGAGCAGTTCTTC.

The chain carries TRBV6-6 and TRBJ1-1; 9 positions match TRBD1. Looked up from germline, CDR1 is MNHNY and CDR2 is SVGAGI (reference sequence). V dropped 6 bases and J dropped 1; count of bases not matched to a gene: 9. The length of the CDR3 is 16 residues. The CDR3 coding sequence is TGTGCCAGCAGCCACGGACAGGGGAAGGCGAACACTGAAGCTTTCTTT. As protein: CASSHGQGKANTEAFF.

The rearrangement joins TRBV7-8 to TRBJ1-1; no firm D call. CDR1 SGHVS and CDR2 FQNEAQ come from the germline V gene. V was trimmed by 3 bases and J by 2 bases, leaving 16 bases between them. There are 16 residues in the CDR3. CDR3 residues: CASSFAGEGGNTEAFF. The CDR3 coding sequence is TGTGCCAGCAGCTTTGCCGGCGAGGGAGGTAACACTGAAGCTTTCTTT. Filled out from reference TRBV7-8 and TRBJ1-1, the complete variable domain reads GAGVSQSPRYKVAKRGQDVALRCDPISGHVSLFWYQQALGQGPEFLTYFQNEAQLDKSGLPSDRFFAERPEGSVSTLKIQRTQQEDSAVYLCASSFAGEGGNTEAFFGQGTRLTVV.